What follows is one TCR beta chain and its context. Its specificity is unknown. RNA in amounts of roughly 0.5 to 1 ug was reverse transcribed with random hexamers. The CDR3 of TCR beta was amplified by immunoSEQ multiplex PCR across 54 Vbeta and 13 Jbeta. MiXCR, run by TCRdb on the immunoSEQ multiplex PCR reads, gives a single entry per CDR3 protein. This sample carries roughly 160,000 distinct CDR3 sequences, 90% to 95% of them seen once, and the ten largest clones take 0.13% to 0.15%. Sequencing of TCR beta was performed on blood CD8+ T cells and on blood CD4+ T cells. TEMRA cells underwent FACS enrichment and CD8+ and CD4+ T cells underwent negative isolation. The CDR3 totals 14 residues. Trimming removed 6 bases from V and 4 bases from J; junction bases left unmatched: 8. The germline gives CDR1 SQVTM, CDR2 ANQGSEA. These data are taken from a study of CD8 T cells in Susac syndrome. Points from the study as a whole: An acknowledgment was made by the study that its TCR sequencing and HLA analysis involved relatively few individuals.

The receptor comes from a human donor in good health. Sample: CD4+ T cells from PBMCs. This chain links TRBV29-1 with TRBJ1-1, with TRBD1 matching over 10 bases. CDR3 bases: TGCAGCGTCGCCGGGACAGGGGAAGGCACTGAAGCTTTCTTT. This gives the protein CSVAGTGEGTEAFF.